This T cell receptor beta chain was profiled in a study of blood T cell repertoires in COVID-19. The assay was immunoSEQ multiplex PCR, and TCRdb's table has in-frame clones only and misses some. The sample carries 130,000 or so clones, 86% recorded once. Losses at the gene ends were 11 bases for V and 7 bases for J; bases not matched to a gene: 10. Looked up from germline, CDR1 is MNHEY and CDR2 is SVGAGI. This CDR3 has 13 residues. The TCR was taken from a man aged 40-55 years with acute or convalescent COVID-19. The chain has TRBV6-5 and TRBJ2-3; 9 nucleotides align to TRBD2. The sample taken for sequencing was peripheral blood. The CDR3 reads CASSGGRGNTQYF. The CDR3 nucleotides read TGTGCCTCCAGCGGGGGGCGGGGAAATACGCAGTATTTT.